This note documents a single T cell receptor beta chain sequence. Its antigen target is currently unknown. It has no much larger one-base neighbor in the sample; base qualities were not kept. These data belong to a study of identical twins listed by TCRdb under 2016. With regard to the full study: To test whether fetal clonotypes persist, this study deep-sequenced TCR alpha and beta repertoires from monozygotic twins, from unrelated adults of various ages, and from cord blood. To rule out contamination, the twin experiments were replicated at different times with different library preparation protocols. General study outcomes and caveats: In monozygotic twins, out-of-frame TCR alpha sharing was systematically underestimated by recombination models, although the models agreed with sharing between unrelated individuals. The excess sharing between twins in beta out-of-frame sequences was weaker because fewer shared sequences reduced the signal-to-noise ratio. Fewer insertions were carried by abundant cord blood beta clonotypes; a weaker similar trend was observed in young adult naive repertoires, while no such trend was observed in memory repertoires. Zero-insertion analyses could be partly confounded by invariant T cells such as MAIT and iNKT, though diverse VJ usage argued against such confounding for most clonotypes. Conclusions relied on cross-sectional statistical analysis, since the same donors could not be followed over many years. Compared with coincidental sharing between unrelated individuals, out-of-frame TCR alpha sequences shared between twins had an excess of sequences with low generation probability.

Counted from cysteine to phenylalanine, this CDR3 has 14 amino acids. Of the read, only the CDR3 DNA is kept; its 42 bases are in frame from base 1. Trimming takes 7 bases from V and 3 bases from J, and the germline ends sit 15 bases apart. For CDR1 and CDR2, the germline V gene (reference sequence) lists DFQATT and SNEGSKA. Preparation of the library involved 5' RACE. Sequencing relied on an Illumina HiSeq 2000. A universal primer binding site was added through template switching, and the final cDNA carried a unique molecular identifier so that TCR cDNA molecules could be counted accurately. Specific primers in the conserved constant-segment region were used to synthesize first-strand cDNA for the TCR alpha and beta chains. To control for contamination, every cDNA library carried two barcodes: a SMART-Mk sample barcode plus Illumina barcodes. Two successive PCR steps introduced TruSeq adapter sequences along with Illumina sample barcodes. Sequencing of the TCR alpha and beta cDNA libraries was done on the Illumina HiSeq platform using custom primers. As for how the authors treated the data: MiGEC processed the raw reads to extract unique molecular identifiers, while MiXCR was used to determine the CDR3 positions. For each individual, recombination models were inferred using an EM algorithm with the repgenHMM and IGoR tools. Shared clonotype analysis was performed with the tcR package in R, normalizing sharing by the product of cloneset sizes. To study raw recombination free of thymic and clonal selection effects, out-of-frame nonproductive sequences were analyzed. TCRdb ran its own pipeline on the public reads, namely fastp trimming at Q25 and MiXCR clone calling, and kept in-frame beta chains. Every entry covers one CDR3 protein and lists the most common genes and DNA from its rows. TCRdb, not the authors, supplied the V and J calls. This sample comprises hundreds of thousands of distinct CDR3 sequences, roughly an eighth of them detected only once. The ten top clones hold just over 7% of the sample.

All donors were healthy Caucasians. The twin cohort comprised three pairs of female monozygotic twins, all aged about 18 to 30 years. CD4+ and CD8+ T cell populations were isolated with positive isolation kits from Invitrogen. The same sample was also studied in work on yellow fever vaccine responses in identical twins. The second study reports: According to the authors, in identical twins the way T cells responded to vaccination appeared partly convergent and partly personalized. The study precisely tracked vaccine-responding T cell clones in identical twins.

This chain joins TRBV20-1 to TRBJ2-2; the D segment cannot be called with confidence. The receptor comes from a woman aged 18-29 years in good health. The material sequenced was CD8+ T cells sorted from blood. The CDR3 has the sequence CSVGISGDTGELFF. The DNA is TGCAGTGTTGGGATATCGGGTGACACCGGGGAGCTGTTTTTT.